This note documents a single TCR beta chain sequence. The protocol was immunoSEQ multiplex PCR, while the TCRdb copy is restricted to in-frame clones and leaves out a portion. This sample has about 43,000 clones; approximately 94% occur once, and the top ten carry 20% to 30%. The sample originates from a study of control samples from healthy donors and cancer patients. Per germline, CDR1 SEHNR and CDR2 FQNEAQ (reference sequence). CDR3 length: 19 amino acids. After removal of 2 bases from V and 1 base from J, the junction contained 14 bases not matched to a gene. The genes are TRBV7-9 and TRBJ2-4; TRBD2 aligns across 7 bases. Material for sequencing was blood. The origin of this receptor is a man aged 60-69 years in good health. The CDR3 nucleotides are TGTGCCAGCAGCTTATTTGGGACGGGGGGACTTTTGGCCAAAAACATTCAGTACTTC. Its protein product is CASSLFGTGGLLAKNIQYF.